This TCR beta chain was identified during a study of cytomegalovirus exposure and HLA in healthy donors. Study outcomes and limitations: Later analysis identified 17,000 or so TCR beta sequences associated with HLA alleles, using a false discovery rate threshold of 0.05. The study recorded about 160 TCR beta chains that were cytomegalovirus-associated.

The PCR employed 60 Vbeta primers together with 13 Jbeta primers. Generated by immunoSEQ multiplex PCR, the TCRdb table keeps only in-frame clones and is missing some. Among approximately 210,000 clones listed, roughly 87% were seen once. V lost 5 bases to trimming and J lost 0 bases, with 9 bases between them. The CDR3 sequence is 14 residues long. Germline loops: CDR1 SGHAT, CDR2 FQNNGV. A word on this clone: The antigen remains unidentified.

This sequence originates from a man in his forties in good health and CMV-seropositive. Sequencing used PBMCs. This rearrangement joins TRBV11-2 to TRBJ2-3; no reliable D call. In DNA form, the CDR3 reads TGTGCCAGCAGCGTGGAGCCTAGCACAGATACGCAGTATTTT. The encoded protein is CASSVEPSTDTQYF.